The source of this T cell receptor (beta chain) is a study of cytomegalovirus exposure and HLA in healthy donors. Germline lookup yields CDR1 SNHLY and CDR2 FYNNEI. Deletions cut 7 bases from V and 6 bases from J, with 18 bases between. This CDR3 contains 14 residues. In the PCR, 60 Vbeta and 13 Jbeta primers were used. Profiled with immunoSEQ multiplex PCR; TCRdb holds only in-frame clones, not every one. The sample shows roughly 180,000 clones, around four fifths of them seen only once. The sequenced sample was PBMCs. The TCR originated in a man aged 30-40 years in good health and CMV-seronegative. The gene calls are TRBV2 and TRBJ2-5; tentative D call: TRBD2 (5 bases). The DNA for the CDR3 is TGTGCCAGCATTTCCGACCGGGGAGCGCAGACCCAGTACTTC. Translating gives CASISDRGAQTQYF.